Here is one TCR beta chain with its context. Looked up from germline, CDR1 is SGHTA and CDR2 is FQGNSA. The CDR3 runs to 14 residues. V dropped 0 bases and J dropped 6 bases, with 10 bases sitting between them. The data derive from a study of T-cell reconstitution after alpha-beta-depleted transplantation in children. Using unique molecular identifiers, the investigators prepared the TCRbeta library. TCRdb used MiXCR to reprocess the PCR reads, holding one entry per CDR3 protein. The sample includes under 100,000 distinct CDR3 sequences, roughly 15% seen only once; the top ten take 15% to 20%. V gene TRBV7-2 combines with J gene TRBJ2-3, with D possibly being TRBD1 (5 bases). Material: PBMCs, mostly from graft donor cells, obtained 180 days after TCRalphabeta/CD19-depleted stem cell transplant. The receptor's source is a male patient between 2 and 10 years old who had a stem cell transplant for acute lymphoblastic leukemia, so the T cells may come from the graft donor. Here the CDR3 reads CASSLAGPGDTQYF. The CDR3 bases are TGTGCCAGCAGCTTAGCCGGGCCAGGGGATACGCAGTATTTT.